This T cell receptor beta chain was sequenced for a study of Ad26.COV2.S vaccination and SARS-CoV-2 variants. Only in-frame clones appear in the TCRdb table, and some are missing; sequencing was by immunoSEQ multiplex PCR. The table lists around 340,000 clones, approximately 90% of them singletons, with 5.5% to 7% in the top ten. Study-level results: Vaccine and placebo recipients had similar non-spike TCR breadth.

In the case of this clone: What it binds is not known. This CDR3 is also generated by other DNA sequences in the sample.

The CDR3 extends over 13 amino acids. With 1 base removed from V and 1 base from J, the gap between germline ends came to 5 bases. Germline V gene data show CDR1 as SGHTA and CDR2 as FQGNSA. The treatment here: about 20 received Ad26.COV2.S at low or high dose, single or two shots; about 5 received placebo; per-sample allocation not given. At day 63 after the first vaccine or placebo injection, samples were drawn. The V gene is TRBV7-2, the J gene TRBJ2-7; D gene uncertain. This sample comprised peripheral blood, obtained in a trial of Ad26.COV2.S vaccine versus placebo. This sequence originates from a person aged 18-65 years who received the Ad26.COV2.S COVID-19 vaccine or a placebo. The CDR3 reads CASSLGRSYEQYF. The CDR3 DNA sequence: TGTGCCAGCAGCTTAGGCCGGTCCTACGAGCAGTACTTC.